The present entry profiles one T cell receptor (beta chain) with its context. These data originate in a study of blood T cell repertoires in COVID-19. Study as a whole: Sites across the United States, Italy and Spain contributed samples from acute and convalescent COVID-19.

Generated by immunoSEQ multiplex PCR, the TCRdb table keeps only in-frame clones and is missing some. The data show 350,000 or so clones, with roughly 90% seen just once and 3.9% held by the top ten. During active infection, Seattle patients enrolled and were then monitored through disease. The sample taken for sequencing was peripheral blood. This clonotype was sampled from a woman aged 60-75 years with COVID-19, enrolled during active disease.

Here the CDR3 reads CASSQTIPDRQETQYF. The CDR3 region has the DNA TGCGCCAGCAGCCAAACAATTCCTGACAGGCAAGAGACCCAGTACTTC. V and J are TRBV4-1 and TRBJ2-5, with TRBD1 as a possible D gene (6 bases). The CDR3 extends over 16 amino acids. V was shortened by 2 bases and J by 2 bases, with 15 bases between the two germline ends. Germline V gives CDR1 MGHRA, CDR2 YSYEKL.